This is a list of T cell receptor beta chains from one sample in a study of blood T cell repertoires in COVID-19. The protocol was immunoSEQ multiplex PCR, while the TCRdb copy is restricted to in-frame clones and leaves out a portion. The sample holds under 350,000 clones, about 85% seen once. The sample comprised peripheral blood. The receptor source for this set is a human donor in a cohort sampled during active COVID-19. CDR3s include the opening cysteine and the closing phenylalanine or tryptophan. A D gene is named only where the DNA matches it firmly. Size is stated for part of the rows, as once, few or many counts, or as a class when the clone is expanded.

- | TRBD1 | TRBJ2-5 | TRBV18 | TGTGCCAGCTCAAAAGGACAGGGAGAGACCCAGTACTTC | CASSKGQGETQYF
- | TRBD1 | TRBJ1-5 | TRBV19 | TGTGCCACCGGGACAGTCAATAATCAGCCCCAGCATTTT | CATGTVNNQPQHF
- | TRBD2 | TRBJ2-7 | TRBV3-1/TRBV3-2 | TGTGCCAGCAGCTCCGGGGGGGTGTTCGCCTCCTCCTACGAGCAGTACTTC | CASSSGGVFASSYEQYF
- | TRBD1 | TRBJ2-7 | TRBV27 | TGTGCCAGCAGTTCTGTGGACAGGTCAAACGAGCAGTACTTC | CASSSVDRSNEQYF
- | - | TRBJ2-2 | TRBV7-2 | TGTGCCAGCAGCTTAGCGGGAGGGGGTACCGGGGAGCTGTTTTTT | CASSLAGGGTGELFF
- | - | TRBJ2-5 | TRBV5-1 | TGCGCCAGCAGACTACAGGGATTGCAAGAGACCCAGTACTTC | CASRLQGLQETQYF
- | TRBD2 | TRBJ2-7 | TRBV11-2 | TGTGCCAGCTCCACCACTAGCGGAAAAACCTCCTACGAGCAGTACTTC | CASSTTSGKTSYEQYF
- | TRBD2 | TRBJ2-2 | TRBV5-1 | TGCGCCAGCAGCTTGGAGGGACTAGCGGGAGTTATCACCGGGGAGCTGTTTTTT | CASSLEGLAGVITGELFF
- | - | TRBJ2-2 | TRBV11-2 | TGTGCCAGCAGCTTAAAGGCAGGGATCGGGGAGCTGTTTTTT | CASSLKAGIGELFF
- | TRBD1 | TRBJ2-5 | TRBV5-1 | TGCGCCAGCAGCTCCTCCGGGACAGGCCAAGAGACCCAGTACTTC | CASSSSGTGQETQYF
- | TRBD2 | TRBJ2-1 | TRBV27 | TGTGCCAGCAGTTTAACTAGCGGGATAGGAAGTGAGCAGTTCTTC | CASSLTSGIGSEQFF
- | TRBD2 | TRBJ2-5 | TRBV2 | TGTGCCACAACTAGCGGGAGTTTAGTAGAGACCCAGTACTTC | CATTSGSLVETQYF
- | - | TRBJ2-3 | TRBV7-2 | TGTGCCAGCAGCCCAGGGCGGTCCTTAGATACGCAGTATTTT | CASSPGRSLDTQYF
- | - | TRBJ1-3 | TRBV27 | TGTGCCAGCAGTTCGATAGCCGATATAAGAAACACCATATATTTT | CASSSIADIRNTIYF
- | - | TRBJ2-7 | TRBV19 | TGTGCCAGTAGTATAGGAACAGGGATGGGCTACGAGCAGTACTTC | CASSIGTGMGYEQYF
- | - | TRBJ2-4 | TRBV18 | TGTGCCAGCTCAGCCCAGCGGATGGTAGCCAAAAACATTCAGTACTTC | CASSAQRMVAKNIQYF
- | - | TRBJ2-1 | TRBV4-3 | TGCGCCAGCAGCCAGATTGGAGAAAATGAGCAGTTCTTC | CASSQIGENEQFF
few | - | TRBJ2-2 | TRBV7-9 | TGTGCCAGCAGCTACGTAAACAGGGCCGGGGAGCTGTTTTTT | CASSYVNRAGELFF
once | TRBD2 | TRBJ2-3 | TRBV3-1/TRBV3-2 | TGTGCCAGCAGCCTACGGACTAGCGGGAACACAGATACGCAGTATTTT | CASSLRTSGNTDTQYF
- | - | TRBJ1-5 | TRBV7-2 | TGTGCCAGCAGCTTGGGCGCAGGGAAAGGTCAGCCCCAGCATTTT | CASSLGAGKGQPQHF
- | TRBD1 | TRBJ1-1 | TRBV19 | TGTGCCAGTAGTCGCTTGGGGACAGGGAACACTGAAGCTTTCTTT | CASSRLGTGNTEAFF
- | - | TRBJ2-5 | TRBV7-9 | TGTGCCAGCCTCCAGGGCGGTTTCCCAGGGGAAGAGACCCAGTACTTC | CASLQGGFPGEETQYF
- | - | TRBJ1-5 | TRBV29-1 | TGCAGCGTTAGGGGAAGCAATCAGCCCCAGCATTTT | CSVRGSNQPQHF
- | - | TRBJ1-1 | TRBV12-3/TRBV12-4 | TGTGCCAGCAGTCGGGGAAACACTGAAGCTTTCTTT | CASSRGNTEAFF
- | - | TRBJ2-3 | TRBV7-8 | TGTGCCAGCAGCTTAGCTCACAGTCTAACAGATACGCAGTATTTT | CASSLAHSLTDTQYF
- | - | TRBJ1-1 | TRBV7-2 | TGTGCCAGCAGCTTATATTCGGTGGTGAACACTGAAGCTTTCTTT | CASSLYSVVNTEAFF
- | - | TRBJ2-1 | TRBV14 | TGTGCCAGCAGCCGGATTAGCGTTGGTGAGCAGTTCTTC | CASSRISVGEQFF
- | - | TRBJ2-1 | TRBV3-1/TRBV3-2 | TGTGCCAGCAGCCGGACACAGGGTAATGAGCAGTTCTTC | CASSRTQGNEQFF
- | TRBD1 | TRBJ2-7 | TRBV6-5 | TGTGCCAGCAGTTACTCTAGGACAGGGGTGGGCGAGCAGTACTTC | CASSYSRTGVGEQYF
- | - | TRBJ2-1 | TRBV7-3 | TGTGCCAGCTCGCTAGCTCCAGCCTACAATGAGCAGTTCTTC | CASSLAPAYNEQFF
- | TRBD2 | TRBJ2-5 | TRBV7-2 | TGTGCCAGCAGCTGGGTGGTAGCGGGAGTTGAGACCCAGTACTTC | CASSWVVAGVETQYF
- | - | TRBJ1-2 | TRBV5-6 | TGTGCCAGCAGCTTTTGGGCCGGCAACTATGGCTACACCTTC | CASSFWAGNYGYTF
- | TRBD1 | TRBJ1-6 | TRBV6-5 | TGTGCCAGCAGCTCCTTGGACAGGGGTAATTCACCCCTCCACTTT | CASSSLDRGNSPLHF
- | TRBD2 | TRBJ2-7 | TRBV25-1 | TGTGCCAGCAGGGCGGGGGCCTACGAGCAGTACTTC | CASRAGAYEQYF
- | - | TRBJ2-2 | TRBV7-6 | TGTGCCAGCAGCCCGACAGATGCAACCGGGGAGCTGTTTTTT | CASSPTDATGELFF
few | - | TRBJ2-1 | TRBV7-2 | TGTGCCAGCAGCTTGGAGTTTAGTGGGAATGAGCAGTTCTTC | CASSLEFSGNEQFF
- | TRBD1 | TRBJ1-5 | TRBV15 | TGTGCCACCAGCAGCGACAGGGTATCTCAGCCCCAGCATTTT | CATSSDRVSQPQHF
- | TRBD2 | TRBJ2-1 | TRBV19 | TGTGCCAGTAGTCCGACTAGCGGGAGATACAATGAGCAGTTCTTC | CASSPTSGRYNEQFF
- | TRBD2 | TRBJ2-2 | TRBV19 | TGTGCCAGTACCAGAGGGGGACTAGCGTCCCAGGCCGGGGAGCTGTTTTTT | CASTRGGLASQAGELFF
once | TRBD1 | TRBJ2-5 | TRBV5-1 | TGCGCCAGCAGCGCCGGGACAGGGGAGCGCGGAGAGACCCAGTACTTC | CASSAGTGERGETQYF
- | TRBD2 | TRBJ2-3 | TRBV5-1 | TGCGCCAGCAGCTTGGGCAGGACTAGCGGGAGCACAGATACGCAGTATTTT | CASSLGRTSGSTDTQYF
- | TRBD2 | TRBJ2-3 | TRBV28 | TGTGCCAGCAGTTGGGCTAGCGGGAGATCCACTAGCACAGATACGCAGTATTTT | CASSWASGRSTSTDTQYF